This TCR beta chain was profiled in a study of blood T cell repertoires in COVID-19 (dated by TCRdb to the early 2020s). About the study as a whole: Samples covering the acute and convalescent phases of COVID-19 were provided by collaborators in the United States, Italy and Spain. The material from the prospective study consisted of cDNA or gDNA derived from T cells, B-cell-depleted T cells, or PBMCs. Subjects who had been exposed to COVID-19, were actively infected with it, or had recovered from it provided the deeply sampled blood TCRbeta repertoires that made up the dataset. The repertoires were released in a freely available public database meant as a resource for research on the immune response to SARS-CoV-2. Samples were obtained from the ongoing ImmuneRACE study (first 160 participants) and from approximately 1,200 subjects provided by 6 global collaborators. Nearly every sample came with metadata listing a de-identified subject ID, COVID-19 status, age in years and sex. Where HLA class I and class II types were available, the types were taken from metadata supplied by the sample provider, not from assay-based typing. Beyond this particular receptor, the publication reports: The quantity of clinical and demographic metadata differed by source and by participant and was supplied without curation.

Worth noting for this clone: The specificity of this receptor is unknown. There are no base qualities to consult, and no much larger clone falls within one base.

TCRbeta CDR3 regions were amplified from genomic DNA by means of the immunoSEQ Assay, a bias-controlled multiplex PCR. The source study handled its data this way. Within the assay, amplification of reference gene primers was used to estimate how many nucleated cells each sample contained. To quantify the absolute abundance of each unique TCRbeta CDR3 rearrangement, sequence reads were collapsed and filtered. For each sample, productive Simpson clonality was calculated by taking the square root of Simpson's diversity index across productive rearrangements. Here the immuneACCESS table is served through TCRdb, limited to in-frame sequences with V and J called. Missing clones are a known gap in these copies; in checked studies unresolved V genes cover under half, and the rest lacks a known reason. V, J and clone size were drawn from that table, and D and trimming were deduced from the DNA. The table for this sample lists about 89,000 clones; around 80% of them were counted only once. Jointly, the top ten make up around 50% of the sample.

Collaborating institutions collected whole blood in K2EDTA tubes following their own protocols. For TCRbeta analysis, collaborators shipped samples as frozen whole blood, isolated PBMCs, or DNA extracted from either of those sample types. From the cysteine through the phenylalanine, the CDR3 covers 13 amino acids. Kept here is only the CDR3 DNA, which spans 39 bases and is read in frame from base 1. The germline V gene specifies SNHLY as CDR1 and FYNNEI as CDR2. V and J lose 6 bases and 4 bases, and a span of 12 bases separates them. The sequence links TRBV2 to TRBJ1-2; D gene: possibly TRBD1, on 6 matching bases. The receptor's source is a human donor in a cohort sampled during active COVID-19. Sequencing was performed on peripheral blood. The DNA reads TGTGCCAGCAGCCAGGGAGGGGGCTATGGCTACACCTTC. The encoded protein is CASSQGGGYGYTF.